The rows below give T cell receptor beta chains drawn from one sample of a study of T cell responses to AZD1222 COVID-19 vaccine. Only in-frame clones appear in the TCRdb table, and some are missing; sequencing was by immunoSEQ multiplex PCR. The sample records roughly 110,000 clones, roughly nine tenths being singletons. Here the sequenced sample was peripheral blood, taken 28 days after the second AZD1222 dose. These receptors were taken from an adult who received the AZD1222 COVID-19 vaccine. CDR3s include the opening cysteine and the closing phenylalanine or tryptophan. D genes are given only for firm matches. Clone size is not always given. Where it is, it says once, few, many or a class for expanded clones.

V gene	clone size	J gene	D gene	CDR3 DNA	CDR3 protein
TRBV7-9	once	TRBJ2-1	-	TGTGCCAGCAGCGCATATGACTCCTACAATGAGCAGTTCTTC	CASSAYDSYNEQFF
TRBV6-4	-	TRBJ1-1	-	TGTGCCAGCAGTAACCCGACCATACGGGCGACGGGCACTGAAGCTTTCTTT	CASSNPTIRATGTEAFF
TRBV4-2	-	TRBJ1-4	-	TGTGCCAGCAGCCAAGACAGGATAGAAAAACTGTTTTTT	CASSQDRIEKLFF
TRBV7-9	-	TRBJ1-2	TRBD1	TGTGCCAGCAGTCTAGCGGGACAGCCCTTCTATGGCTACACCTTC	CASSLAGQPFYGYTF
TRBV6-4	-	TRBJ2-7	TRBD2	TGTGCCAACCTAGCGGGGGGTCTCAACTACGAGCAGTACTTC	CANLAGGLNYEQYF
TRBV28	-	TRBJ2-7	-	TGTGCCAGCGGGGAGCAGTACTTC	CASGEQYF
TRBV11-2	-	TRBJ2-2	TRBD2	TGTGCCAGCAGCCGTCGCGGGGGGTCGAACACCGGGGAGCTGTTTTTT	CASSRRGGSNTGELFF
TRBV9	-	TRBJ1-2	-	TGTGCCAGCAGTCTTATAGCCGGGACGGAGAACTATGGCTACACCTTC	CASSLIAGTENYGYTF
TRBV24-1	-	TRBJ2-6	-	TGTGCCACCGCCAGCTCTGGGGCCAACGTCCTGACTTTC	CATASSGANVLTF
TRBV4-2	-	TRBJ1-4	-	TGTGCCAGCAGCCCTACGACGGGGGGCACTAATGAAAAACTGTTTTTT	CASSPTTGGTNEKLFF
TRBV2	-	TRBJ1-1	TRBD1	TGTGCCAGCAGGGACAGGGGGCGGAACACTGAAGCTTTCTTT	CASRDRGRNTEAFF
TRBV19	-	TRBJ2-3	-	TGTGCCAGTACCTCCGGCAGCACAGATACGCAGTATTTT	CASTSGSTDTQYF
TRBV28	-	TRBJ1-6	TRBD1	TGTGCCAGCATTGGGGGACAGACTTATAATTCACCCCTCCACTTT	CASIGGQTYNSPLHF
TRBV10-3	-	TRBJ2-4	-	TGTGCCATCAGTAGTTATTTGCACCACTTCCGGGACTGTAAGGTCCTAGCCAAAAACATTCAGTACTTC	CAISSYLHHFRDCKVLAKNIQYF
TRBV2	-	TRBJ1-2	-	TGTGCCAGCAGTGAAGGGGGGTATGGCTACACCTTC	CASSEGGYGYTF
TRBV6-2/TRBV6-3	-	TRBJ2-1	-	TGTGCCAGCAGTTACTCTGGCCAACGGGCGGGAAATGAGCAGTTCTTC	CASSYSGQRAGNEQFF
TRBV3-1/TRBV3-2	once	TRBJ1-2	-	TGTGCCAGCAGCCAAGATGGGTCCGCGACTAACTATGGCTACACCTTC	CASSQDGSATNYGYTF
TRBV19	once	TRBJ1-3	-	TGTGCCAGTCCAACATCCGGTGGAAACACCATATATTTT	CASPTSGGNTIYF
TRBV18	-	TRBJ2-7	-	TGTGCCAGCTCACCACCGGCCGGGCCTTACGAGCAGTACTTC	CASSPPAGPYEQYF
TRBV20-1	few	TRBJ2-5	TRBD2	TGCAGTGCTAGTCTGACAGCCTCAGGTAGCGGGGGGAAAGAGACCCAGTACTTC	CSASLTASGSGGKETQYF
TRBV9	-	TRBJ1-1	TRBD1	TGTGCCAGCAGCTTATGGGACAGGCCCCAAAGGAACGAAGCTTTCTTT	CASSLWDRPQRNEAFF
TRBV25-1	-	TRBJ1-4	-	TGTGCCAGCAGTGAATGGAGCCAGGGATCGGCCTTTAGCGAAAAACTGTTTTTT	CASSEWSQGSAFSEKLFF